This T cell receptor (beta chain) was documented in a study of preoperative IRX-2 immunotherapy in early breast cancer. Indicated treatment: preoperative locoregional IRX-2 cytokine immunotherapy. This phase Ib study tested locoregional IRX-2 cytokine immunotherapy given before surgery. TCRdb keeps only in-frame clones here, not all; method: immunoSEQ multiplex PCR. This sample has about 25,000 clones, with roughly four fifths found just once. This CDR3 comprises 15 residues. Germline assignment: CDR1 ENHRY and CDR2 SYGVKD. The V end lost 0 bases, the J end lost 2 bases, and 10 bases lay between the germline ends.

The sequencing used lymph node tissue, collected after IRX-2 immunotherapy. The chain recombines TRBV10-3 with TRBJ1-1, with D possibly being TRBD1 (6 bases). The receptor was derived from a human donor with breast cancer. The CDR3 here is CAISESGRGNTEAFF. As DNA, the CDR3 is TGTGCCATCAGTGAGTCAGGCAGGGGTAACACTGAAGCTTTCTTT.